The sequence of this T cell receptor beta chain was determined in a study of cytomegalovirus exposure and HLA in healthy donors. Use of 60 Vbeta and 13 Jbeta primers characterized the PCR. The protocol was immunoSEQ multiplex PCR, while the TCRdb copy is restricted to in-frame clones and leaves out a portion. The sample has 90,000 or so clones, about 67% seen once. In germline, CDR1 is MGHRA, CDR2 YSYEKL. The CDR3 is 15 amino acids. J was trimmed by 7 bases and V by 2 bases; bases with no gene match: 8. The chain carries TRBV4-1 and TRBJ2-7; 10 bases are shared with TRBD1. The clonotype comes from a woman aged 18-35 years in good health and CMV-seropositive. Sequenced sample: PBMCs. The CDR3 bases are TGCGCCAGCAGCCAACCCGGGACAGGGGTTGGGGAGCAGTACTTC. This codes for CASSQPGTGVGEQYF.